This T cell receptor (beta chain) was sequenced in a study of blood T cell repertoires in COVID-19. Study-wide background: Material from acute and convalescent COVID-19 was sourced from the United States, Italy and Spain.

Two negative PCRs, clearance, or symptom resolution characterized the recovered Cohort 3 donors. Produced via immunoSEQ multiplex PCR; TCRdb's table is partial and in-frame only. The repertoire holds 300,000 to 350,000 clones, 89% seen once, with roughly a tenth in the top ten. The germline V gene has CDR1 SGHVS and CDR2 FQNEAQ. Trimming removed 5 bases from V and 3 bases from J; junction bases left unmatched: 8. The CDR3 sequence is 17 residues long. This sequence originates from a woman in her twenties or thirties who had recovered from COVID-19. The gene calls are TRBV7-8 and TRBJ2-3; TRBD2 agrees at 13 bases. The sequencing sample was made of PBMCs or T cells enriched from blood (not recorded which). The CDR3 sequence is CASSPTATSGRTDTQYF. The CDR3 DNA follows: TGTGCCAGCAGCCCAACCGCGACTAGCGGGAGGACAGATACGCAGTATTTT. Using reference TRBV7-8 and TRBJ2-3 for the parts outside the CDR3, the full variable domain is GAGVSQSPRYKVAKRGQDVALRCDPISGHVSLFWYQQALGQGPEFLTYFQNEAQLDKSGLPSDRFFAERPEGSVSTLKIQRTQQEDSAVYLCASSPTATSGRTDTQYFGPGTRLTVL.